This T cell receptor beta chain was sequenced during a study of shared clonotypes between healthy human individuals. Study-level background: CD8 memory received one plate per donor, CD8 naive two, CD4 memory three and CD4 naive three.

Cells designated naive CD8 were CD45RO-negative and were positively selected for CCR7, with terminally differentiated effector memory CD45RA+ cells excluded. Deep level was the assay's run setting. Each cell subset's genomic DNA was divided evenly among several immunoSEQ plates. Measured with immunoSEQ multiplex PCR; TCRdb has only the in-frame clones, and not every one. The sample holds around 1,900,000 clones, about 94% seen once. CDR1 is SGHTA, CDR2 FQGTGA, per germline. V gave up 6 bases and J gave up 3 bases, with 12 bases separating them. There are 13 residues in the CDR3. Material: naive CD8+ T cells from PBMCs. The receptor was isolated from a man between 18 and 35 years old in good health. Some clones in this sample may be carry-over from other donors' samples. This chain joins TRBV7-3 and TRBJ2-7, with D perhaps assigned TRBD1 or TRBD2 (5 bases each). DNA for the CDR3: TGTGCCAGCAGAGCCGGGACCGACTACGAGCAGTACTTC. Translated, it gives CASRAGTDYEQYF.